What follows are 8 T cell receptor beta chains derived from one specimen sequenced in a study of blood T cells in healthy people across ages. PCR was performed a second time for about 6 to 11 cycles using a sample-barcoded 5' primer and a J-beta primer mix. MiXCR, run by TCRdb on the 5' RACE reads, gives a single entry per CDR3 protein. This sample carries some 1,800,000 distinct CDR3 sequences, about 39% of them seen once, and the ten largest clones take under 30%. Sequenced material: blood. The receptors originated from a human donor in good health.

V gene TRBV6-6 combines with J gene TRBJ2-1, with D tentatively TRBD1 (6 bases). The CDR3 runs to 12 residues. The V end was cut by 8 bases, the J end by 4 bases, with 9 bases between. CDR1 and CDR2 from the germline V gene are MNHNY and SVGAGI (reference sequence). CDR3: CASWDTYNEQFF. DNA of the CDR3: TGTGCCAGCTGGGACACATACAATGAGCAGTTCTTC.

Worth noting for this clonotype: The junction departs from the called germline gene at one end, perhaps through a read error. This chain links TRBV7-2 with TRBJ2-2; TRBD2 agrees at 7 bases. Germline CDR1 SGHTA, CDR2 FQGNSA. The CDR3 is 16 amino acids. CDR3 region: CAGSSTGGGVYGELFF. The DNA for the CDR3 is TGTGCCGGCAGCTCGACGGGGGGTGGCGTATACGGGGAGCTGTTTTTT. The whole variable domain, remainder taken from reference TRBV7-2 and TRBJ2-2, is GAGVSQSPSNKVTEKGKDVELRCDPISGHTALYWYRQSLGQGLEFLIYFQGNSAPDKSGLPSDRFSAERTGGSVSTLTIQRTQQEDSAVYLCAGSSTGGGVYGELFFGEGSRLTVL.

The chain recombines TRBV6-1 with TRBJ1-1, with a possible D match to TRBD1 (5 bases). V lost 7 bases and J 9 bases, leaving 18 bases between the germline ends. The germline CDR1 and CDR2 sequences are MNHNS and SASEGT. This CDR3 has 13 amino acids. CDR3 in amino acids: CASKATFGAKAFF. The CDR3 DNA reads as TGTGCCAGCAAGGCGACCTTCGGGGCAAAAGCTTTCTTT.

This clonotype was seen a few times. This chain connects TRBV7-2 to TRBJ1-2; D unresolved. This CDR3 spans 14 amino acids. CDR1 is SGHTA and CDR2 is FQGNSA in the germline V gene. V was trimmed by 0 bases and J by 6 bases, leaving 11 bases between them. The CDR3 coding sequence is TGTGCCAGCAGCTTAGCGTTCCGGTCCCATGGCTACACCTTC. Translating it yields CASSLAFRSHGYTF.

V is TRBV20-1 and J is TRBJ2-3; 7 bases are a match to TRBD1. The trim removed 6 bases at V and 2 bases at J, leaving 14 bases unmatched. CDR3 length: 16 amino acids. Looked up from germline, CDR1 is DFQATT and CDR2 is SNEGSKA (reference sequence). This chain's CDR3 is CSATDPTGRVTDTQYF. For the CDR3, the DNA is TGCAGTGCCACCGATCCGACAGGGCGCGTCACAGATACGCAGTATTTT.

This clonotype has a single count. This sequence may be a read error, since a much larger clone differs from it by one base. The chain carries TRBV28 and TRBJ2-7; D is possibly TRBD1 or TRBD2 (5 bases each). The CDR3 is 15 residues long. The germline V gene encodes CDR1 MDHEN and CDR2 SYDVKM. CDR3 DNA sequence: TGTGTCAGCAGTCTCCCCGGGACGGGTTCCTACGAGCAGTACTTC. This codes for CVSSLPGTGSYEQYF.

The chain links TRBV7-2 to TRBJ2-5; no clear D. The V and J ends lost 4 bases and 5 bases respectively, with 14 bases between them. This CDR3 has 14 residues. Germline assignment: CDR1 SGHTA and CDR2 FQGNSA. The CDR3 bases are TGTGCCAGCAGCTCCAAGACACTACGGGAGACCCAGTACTTC. Translating it yields CASSSKTLRETQYF.

The chain uses TRBV28 and TRBJ1-2, with D possibly matching TRBD1 (6 bases). The V gene's germline CDR1 is MDHEN and CDR2 SYDVKM. With 7 bases removed from V and 6 bases from J, the gap between germline ends came to 12 bases. The CDR3 extends over 12 amino acids. CDR3 coding DNA: TGTGCCAGCACCTTTGGGGGCGATGGCTACACCTTC. It translates to CASTFGGDGYTF.